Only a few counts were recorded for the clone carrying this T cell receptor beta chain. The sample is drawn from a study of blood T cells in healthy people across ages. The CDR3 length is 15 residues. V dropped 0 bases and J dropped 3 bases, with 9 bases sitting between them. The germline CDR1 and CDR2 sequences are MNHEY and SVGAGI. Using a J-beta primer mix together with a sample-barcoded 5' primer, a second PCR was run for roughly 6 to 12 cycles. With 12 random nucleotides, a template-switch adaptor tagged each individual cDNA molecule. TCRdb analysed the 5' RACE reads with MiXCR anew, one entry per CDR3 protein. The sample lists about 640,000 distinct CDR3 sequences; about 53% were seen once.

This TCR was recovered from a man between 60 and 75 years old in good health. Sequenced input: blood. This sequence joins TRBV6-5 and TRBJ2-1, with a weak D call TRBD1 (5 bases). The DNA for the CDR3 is TGTGCCAGCAGTTACTCGACGGACAACTACAATGAGCAGTTCTTC. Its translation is CASSYSTDNYNEQFF.